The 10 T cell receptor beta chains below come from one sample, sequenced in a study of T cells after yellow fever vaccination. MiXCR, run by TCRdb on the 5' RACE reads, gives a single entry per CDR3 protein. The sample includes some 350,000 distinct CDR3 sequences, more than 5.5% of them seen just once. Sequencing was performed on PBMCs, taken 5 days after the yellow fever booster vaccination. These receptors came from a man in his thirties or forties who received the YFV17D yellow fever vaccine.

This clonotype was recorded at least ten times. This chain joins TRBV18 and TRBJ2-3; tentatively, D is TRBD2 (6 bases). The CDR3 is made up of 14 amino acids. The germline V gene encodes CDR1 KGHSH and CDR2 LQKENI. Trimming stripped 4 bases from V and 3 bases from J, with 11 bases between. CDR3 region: CASSRPGLTDTQYF. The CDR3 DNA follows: TGTGCCAGCTCACGACCGGGACTGACAGATACGCAGTATTTT.

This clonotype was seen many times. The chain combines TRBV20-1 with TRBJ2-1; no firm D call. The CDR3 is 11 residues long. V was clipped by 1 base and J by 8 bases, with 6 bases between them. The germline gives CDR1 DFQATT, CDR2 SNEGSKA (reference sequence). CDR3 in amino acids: CSARGRHEQFF. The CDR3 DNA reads TGCAGTGCTAGAGGTCGGCATGAGCAGTTCTTC.

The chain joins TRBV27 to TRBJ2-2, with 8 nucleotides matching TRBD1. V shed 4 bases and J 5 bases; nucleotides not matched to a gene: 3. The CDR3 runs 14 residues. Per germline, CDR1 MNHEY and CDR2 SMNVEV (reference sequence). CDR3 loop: CASSYGQGTGELFF. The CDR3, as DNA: TGTGCCAGCAGTTACGGACAGGGTACCGGGGAGCTGTTTTTT.

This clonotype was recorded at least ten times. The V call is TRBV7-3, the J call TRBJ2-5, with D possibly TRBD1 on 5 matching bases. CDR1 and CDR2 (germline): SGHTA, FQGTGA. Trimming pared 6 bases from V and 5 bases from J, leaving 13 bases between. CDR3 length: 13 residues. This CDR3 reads CASRRQLGETQYF. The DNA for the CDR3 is TGTGCCAGCAGAAGACAGCTCGGGGAGACCCAGTACTTC.

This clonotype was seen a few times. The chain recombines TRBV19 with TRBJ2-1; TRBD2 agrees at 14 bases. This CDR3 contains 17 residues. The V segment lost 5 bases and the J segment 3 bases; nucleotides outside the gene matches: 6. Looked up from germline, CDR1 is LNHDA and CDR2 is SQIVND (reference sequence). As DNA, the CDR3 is TGTGCCAGTAGTCGGGGACTAGCGGGAGCAAGCTACAATGAGCAGTTCTTC. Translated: CASSRGLAGASYNEQFF.

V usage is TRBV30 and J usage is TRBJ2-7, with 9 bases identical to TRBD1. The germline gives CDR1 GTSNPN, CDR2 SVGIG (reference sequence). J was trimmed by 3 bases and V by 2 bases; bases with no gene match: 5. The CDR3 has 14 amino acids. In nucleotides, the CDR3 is TGTGCCTGGAGTTCGGGACAGGGACTCTACGAGCAGTACTTC. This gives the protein CAWSSGQGLYEQYF.

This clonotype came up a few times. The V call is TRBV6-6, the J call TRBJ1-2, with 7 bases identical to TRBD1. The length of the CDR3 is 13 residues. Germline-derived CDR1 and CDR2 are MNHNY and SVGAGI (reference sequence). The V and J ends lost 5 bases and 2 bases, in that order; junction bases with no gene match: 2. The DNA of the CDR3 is TGTGCCAGCAGTGCACAGGGGAACTATGGCTACACCTTC. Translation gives CASSAQGNYGYTF.

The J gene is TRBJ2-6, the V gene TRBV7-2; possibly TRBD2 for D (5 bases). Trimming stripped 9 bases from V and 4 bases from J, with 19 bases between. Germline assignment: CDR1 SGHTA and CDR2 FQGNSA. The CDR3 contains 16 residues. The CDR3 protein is CASRERRVRGANVLTF. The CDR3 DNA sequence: TGTGCCAGTAGGGAGAGGCGGGTGCGAGGGGCCAACGTCCTGACTTTC.

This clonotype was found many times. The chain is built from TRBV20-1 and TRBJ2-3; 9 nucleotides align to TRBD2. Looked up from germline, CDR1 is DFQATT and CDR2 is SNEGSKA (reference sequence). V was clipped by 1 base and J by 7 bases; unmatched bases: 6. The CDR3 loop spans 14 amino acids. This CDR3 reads CSARVSSGMYTQYF. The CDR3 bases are TGCAGTGCTAGAGTTTCTAGCGGGATGTATACGCAGTATTTT.

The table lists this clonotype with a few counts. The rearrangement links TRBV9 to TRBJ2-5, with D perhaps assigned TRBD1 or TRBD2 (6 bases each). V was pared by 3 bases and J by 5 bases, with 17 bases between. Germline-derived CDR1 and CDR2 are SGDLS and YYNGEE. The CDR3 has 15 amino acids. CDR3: CASSEWGRGTETQYF. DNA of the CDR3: TGTGCCAGCAGCGAGTGGGGGCGGGGCACGGAGACCCAGTACTTC.